Below are 13 T cell receptor beta chains sequenced from a single sample in a study of regulatory T cells in long-lasting Graves disease. Libraries of TCR beta came from iRepertoire HTBI primers plus Arm-PCR of CDR3 regions. A single record per CDR3 protein comes from TCRdb applying MiXCR to the multiplex PCR reads. The sample records a few hundred thousand distinct CDR3 sequences, approximately 13% being singletons. Described time point: newly diagnosed GD, antithyroid drugs for less than 3 months. The TCR library was prepared using RNA isolated from PBMCs. The data also belong to a second study, concerning T cells in Graves' hyperthyroidism and ophthalmopathy.

This specimen consisted of peripheral blood mononuclear cells (PBMCs), obtained at new diagnosis, from a patient treated with antithyroid drugs. These receptors all come from a man aged 25-45 years with Graves disease.

This clonotype has ten or more counts. The J gene is TRBJ2-7, the V gene TRBV2; 9 positions match TRBD1. Unmatched junction bases numbered 6, after V lost 6 bases and J lost 9 bases. There are 12 residues in the CDR3. Germline values: CDR1 SNHLY, CDR2 FYNNEI. The CDR3 region is CASRTGGSVQYF. The CDR3 nucleotides are TGTGCCAGCAGAACAGGGGGCTCCGTGCAGTACTTC. Complete variable domain (other parts from reference TRBV2 and TRBJ2-7): EPEVTQTPSHQVTQMGQEVILRCVPISNHLYFYWYRQILGQKVEFLVSFYNNEISEKSEIFDDQFSVERPDGSNFTLKIRSTKLEDSAMYFCASRTGGSVQYFGPGTRLTVT.

The rearrangement links TRBV19 to TRBJ2-3; D is uncertain. Per the germline V gene, CDR1 is LNHDA and CDR2 is SQIVND (reference sequence). Trimming shortened V by 1 base and J by 6 bases, and 8 bases separated the two germline ends. The CDR3 length is 13 residues. CDR3 DNA sequence: TGTGCCAGTAGTATAGTCCTTCTGGATACGCAGTATTTT. The encoded protein is CASSIVLLDTQYF.

This clonotype was detected many times. The chain employs TRBV2 and TRBJ2-5; 9 bases are shared with TRBD2. From germline, CDR1 is SNHLY and CDR2 FYNNEI. Unmatched junction bases numbered 2, after V lost 5 bases and J lost 4 bases. The CDR3 is made up of 13 amino acids. CDR3 coding DNA: TGTGCCAGCAGTCGAGCGGGGGGAGAGACCCAGTACTTC. Translating it yields CASSRAGGETQYF.

This clonotype was counted at least ten times. The chain carries TRBV27 and TRBJ1-2; D unresolved. The CDR3 runs to 16 residues. Germline-derived CDR1 and CDR2 are MNHEY and SMNVEV (reference sequence). V lost 4 bases and J lost 4, with 19 bases in between. CDR3 sequence: CASSSSLQRGSYGYTF. CDR3 nucleotides: TGTGCCAGCAGTTCCAGCCTCCAGCGCGGAAGCTATGGCTACACCTTC.

This chain joins TRBV14 and TRBJ2-3; 8 bases match TRBD1. This CDR3 contains 17 residues. Germline V lookup: CDR1 SGHDN, CDR2 FVKESK. Unmatched junction bases numbered 10, after V lost 0 bases and J lost 5 bases. CDR3 residues: CASSQEVDRAVGDTQYF. CDR3 nucleotide sequence: TGTGCCAGCAGCCAAGAGGTGGACAGGGCCGTAGGAGATACGCAGTATTTT.

This clonotype was recorded many times. The genes are TRBV29-1 and TRBJ2-3; TRBD2 matches 13 bases. V dropped 4 bases and J dropped 5; count of bases not matched to a gene: 6. This CDR3 is 15 amino acids long. Germline V CDR1 and CDR2: SQVTM, ANQGSEA. CDR3 in DNA: TGCAGCGTTGCGAGGACTAGCGGGAGTGGAGATACGCAGTATTTT. This sequence encodes CSVARTSGSGDTQYF.

This clonotype turned up a few times. This chain links TRBV5-6 with TRBJ2-5, with D maybe TRBD2 (5 bases). The CDR3 is 15 residues long. The V and J ends lost 1 base and 2 bases respectively, with 12 bases between them. Germline V gene sequence: CDR1 SGHDT, CDR2 YYEEEE. This CDR3 is CASSLRGGVQETQYF. CDR3 coding DNA: TGTGCCAGCAGCTTGCGGGGTGGGGTACAAGAGACCCAGTACTTC.

The table lists this clonotype with many counts. The genes are TRBV5-1 and TRBJ2-2; possible D gene TRBD2, 6 bases. Germline CDR1 and CDR2: SGHRS and YFSETQ. Trimming took 2 bases from V and 2 from J, leaving 10 bases between them. This CDR3 contains 15 residues. Here the CDR3 reads CASSLGTSNTGELFF. The DNA for the CDR3 is TGCGCCAGCAGCTTAGGGACTTCTAACACCGGGGAGCTGTTTTTT.

As for this clonotype: A much more abundant neighbour one base away suggests this may be a read error. V usage is TRBV30 and J usage is TRBJ2-3; 7 nucleotides match TRBD1. Germline V gene lookup returns CDR1 GTSNPN and CDR2 SVGIG (reference sequence). This CDR3 region has 12 residues. CDR3 in amino acids: CDCSDRADTQYF. CDR3 nucleotides: TGTGACTGCTCAGACAGGGCAGATACGCAGTATTTT.

The sample holds a few counts of this clonotype. This rearrangement joins TRBV7-9 to TRBJ1-1; D remains unclear. The CDR3 is made up of 14 amino acids. Trimming removed 5 bases at V and 7 bases at J, with 17 bases between. Germline V gene sequence: CDR1 SEHNR, CDR2 FQNEAQ (reference sequence). The CDR3 bases are TGTGCCAGCAGCCCTATGGGAGGGTCAGGTGAAGCTTTCTTT. Amino acid sequence: CASSPMGGSGEAFF.

This clonotype was recorded many times. J is TRBJ2-7 and V is TRBV20-1; D is possibly TRBD1 (6 bases). Germline V lookup: CDR1 DFQATT, CDR2 SNEGSKA (reference sequence). There are 11 residues in the CDR3. The germline V and J ends were trimmed by 5 bases and 3 bases, with 8 bases remaining between them. CDR3 residues: CSAPTGYEQYF. For the CDR3, the DNA is TGCAGTGCTCCGACAGGCTACGAGCAGTACTTC.

At least ten counts were recorded for this clonotype. The J gene is TRBJ2-1, the V gene TRBV15; 7 positions agree with TRBD2. The CDR3 runs 16 residues. V lost 1 base and J lost 3; bases outside the gene matches: 6. The germline V gene encodes CDR1 LNHNV and CDR2 YYDKDF (reference sequence). The CDR3 coding sequence is TGTGCCACCAGCAGAGTTCGCCTAGCGGTCTACAATGAGCAGTTCTTC. Residues: CATSRVRLAVYNEQFF.

In its sample, this clonotype was seen many times. CDR3 region: CASRRTSGVYNEQFF. The CDR3 coding sequence is TGTGCCAGCAGGCGGACTAGCGGGGTATACAATGAGCAGTTCTTC. V usage is TRBV28 and J usage is TRBJ2-1; 12 bases line up with TRBD2. The germline V gene encodes CDR1 MDHEN and CDR2 SYDVKM. V trimming: 6 bases; J trimming: 4 bases; junction bases outside the gene matches: 4. There are 15 residues in the CDR3.